Detailed here is one T cell receptor (beta chain). Its specificity is unknown. Sequenced by immunoSEQ multiplex PCR; TCRdb stores in-frame clones only, minus some. The sample yields 100,000 to 150,000 clones, roughly 90% seen once. The sample is drawn from a study of cytomegalovirus exposure and HLA in healthy donors. Study-wide findings and caveats: As confirmed in vitro, a few CMV-associated chains were specific for CMV antigens. Overall, about 160 TCR beta chains were annotated as cytomegalovirus-associated.

The CDR3 covers 18 residues. V lost 4 bases to trimming and J lost 2 bases; unmatched junction nucleotides: 14. In germline, CDR1 is SGHRS, CDR2 YFSETQ. The TCR sequence derives from a woman aged 18-29 years in good health and CMV-seronegative. The sequenced material came from PBMCs. The V and J genes are TRBV5-1 and TRBJ2-7; 11 bases are shared with TRBD2. CDR3 region: CASSPGTSGRVGAYEQYF. In DNA, the CDR3 is TGCGCCAGCAGCCCCGGGACTAGCGGTCGAGTGGGGGCCTACGAGCAGTACTTC.